These 27 T cell receptor beta chains were sequenced from one sample in a study of Graves' ophthalmopathy and Graves' hyperthyroidism. Amplification of the TCR beta CDR3 regions used RNA transcripts (as template). HTBI-primed RT-PCR formed the first round, and a multiplex PCR formed the second. TCRdb re-derived calls from the multiplex PCR reads in MiXCR, one entry per CDR3 protein. The data show hundreds of thousands of distinct CDR3 sequences, approximately 39% seen once. The sequenced sample was peripheral blood. These receptors originate from an adult man with Graves' ophthalmopathy.

This clonotype was recorded only once. This could be a read error, since a much larger clone is one nucleotide away. This sequence joins TRBV20-1 and TRBJ1-4, with D unclear. Germline V gives CDR1 DFQATT, CDR2 SNEGSKA (reference sequence). Deletions cut 6 bases from V and 8 bases from J, with 19 bases between. There are 14 residues in the CDR3. Here the CDR3 DNA reads TGCAGTGCCGCTTTCTCGCCAACTCGAGAAAAACTGTTTTTT. It codes for CSAAFSPTREKLFF.

J is TRBJ1-1 and V is TRBV30; D uncertain. The CDR3 has 11 amino acids. Germline lookup yields CDR1 GTSNPN and CDR2 SVGIG (reference sequence). V gave up 4 bases and J gave up 6 bases, with 9 bases separating them. CDR3 in DNA: TGTGCCTGGACTACCTGGGCTGAAGCTTTCTTT. Translated: CAWTTWAEAFF. Full variable domain (missing parts from reference TRBV30 and TRBJ1-1): SQTIHQWPATLVQPVGSPLSLECTVEGTSNPNLYWYRQAAGRGLQLLFYSVGIGQISSEVPQNLSASRPQDRQFILSSKKLLLSDSGFYLCAWTTWAEAFFGQGTRLTVV.

Of note for this clonotype: This may come from a read error, since a much larger clone is one base off. The chain recombines TRBV25-1 with TRBJ1-5, with D possibly matching TRBD1 (5 bases). The CDR3 contains 15 residues. CDR1 MGHDK and CDR2 SYGVNS come from the germline V gene. Trimming stripped 5 bases from V and 7 bases from J, with 18 bases between. In DNA form, the CDR3 reads TGTGCCAGCAGTTGCGGCAGGGTCAGAGAACAGCCCCAGCATTTT. Translated, it gives CASSCGRVREQPQHF.

Only a few counts were recorded for this clonotype. This chain links TRBV29-1 with TRBJ1-2, with 9 bases fitting TRBD1. The junction had 5 bases not matched to a gene; V was cut back by 7 bases and J by 5 bases. Germline CDR1 SQVTM, CDR2 ANQGSEA. The CDR3 has 12 residues. Written as DNA, the CDR3 is TGCAGCGCCGGGACAGGGCGGTATGGCTACACCTTC. It codes for CSAGTGRYGYTF.

This clonotype came up many times. This chain connects TRBV5-1 to TRBJ2-5; 11 bases agree with TRBD2. This CDR3 spans 16 amino acids. V gave up 3 bases and J gave up 1 base; unmatched junction bases: 5. CDR1 and CDR2 (germline): SGHRS, YFSETQ. The CDR3 loop reads CASSSTGLAAQETQYF. The CDR3, as DNA: TGCGCCAGCAGCTCCACGGGACTAGCGGCCCAAGAGACCCAGTACTTC.

This clonotype was picked up many times. V gene TRBV29-1 combines with J gene TRBJ2-5; D not resolved. The V end lost 6 bases, the J end lost 7 bases, and 15 bases lay between the germline ends. The CDR3 has 12 amino acids. The germline V gene has CDR1 SQVTM and CDR2 ANQGSEA. DNA of the CDR3: TGCAGCGTCCCCGAGACATCGGGGACCCAGTACTTC. It is translated as CSVPETSGTQYF.

This clonotype was seen ten or more times. The V call is TRBV15, the J call TRBJ1-4; 7 positions agree with TRBD1. With V trimmed by 0 bases and J by 8 bases, 3 bases remained unmatched. Germline loops: CDR1 LNHNV, CDR2 YYDKDF (reference sequence). This CDR3 spans 14 amino acids. In DNA, the CDR3 is TGTGCCACCAGCAGAGACAGGGGGTGGGAAAAACTGTTTTTT. This translates into CATSRDRGWEKLFF.

The chain couples TRBV10-2 to TRBJ1-3; D gene uncertain. The V end was cut by 0 bases, the J end by 4 bases, with 10 bases between. CDR1 is WSHSY and CDR2 is SAAADI in the germline V gene. This CDR3 has 15 amino acids. DNA for the CDR3: TGCGCCAGCAGTGAGTCGGTTGTAGCGGGAAACACCATATATTTT. This encodes CASSESVVAGNTIYF.

This clonotype was picked up many times. This chain uses TRBV2 with TRBJ2-2, with D possibly TRBD2 on 6 matching bases. The CDR3 has 14 amino acids. CDR1 is SNHLY, CDR2 FYNNEI, per germline. V shed 6 bases and J shed 3 bases, with 11 bases lying between them. The CDR3 loop reads CASRKVADTGELFF. The CDR3 DNA follows: TGTGCCAGCAGAAAAGTAGCGGACACCGGGGAGCTGTTTTTT.

Here the CDR3 reads CAWRNLKGPYEQYF. CDR3 DNA sequence: TGTGCCTGGAGAAATCTGAAGGGCCCCTACGAGCAGTACTTC. This sequence joins TRBV30 and TRBJ2-7; no clear D. CDR1 and CDR2 (germline): GTSNPN, SVGIG (reference sequence). This CDR3 region has 14 residues. The V end lost 3 bases, the J end lost 2 bases, and 14 bases lay between the germline ends.

This clonotype appeared once. The rearrangement uses TRBV25-1 and TRBJ1-4; weak D call: TRBD1 (5 bases). The V end lost 6 bases, the J end lost 7 bases, and 15 bases lay between the germline ends. Germline-derived CDR1 and CDR2 are MGHDK and SYGVNS. CDR3 size: 14 residues. Written as DNA, the CDR3 is TGTGCCAGCAGCTTTCGCCGGGACGGTGAAAAACTGTTTTTT. Its translation: CASSFRRDGEKLFF.

The J gene is TRBJ1-4, the V gene TRBV20-1; 7 bases fit TRBD1. The ends lost 4 bases at V and 6 bases at J; junction bases unmatched: 5. This CDR3 has 13 residues. The germline V gene encodes CDR1 DFQATT and CDR2 SNEGSKA (reference sequence). The CDR3 DNA is TGCAGTGCTAACAGGGGCAAGTATGAAAAACTGTTTTTT. Its translation: CSANRGKYEKLFF.

The chain links TRBV7-2 to TRBJ2-6, with TRBD1 matching over 9 bases. The CDR3 is made up of 19 amino acids. The J segment lost 0 bases and the V segment lost 5 bases, leaving 11 bases of the junction unmatched. The V gene's germline CDR1 is SGHTA and CDR2 FQGNSA. The CDR3 region has the DNA TGTGCCAGCAGCCAACAGGGGGCAGGGCCCGGCTCTGGGGCCAACGTCCTGACTTTC. Protein product: CASSQQGAGPGSGANVLTF.

Of note for this clonotype: The junction does not match germline at one end; this may be a read error. The J gene is TRBJ2-2, the V gene TRBV20-1; D is unresolved. Germline CDR1 reads DFQATT; CDR2 reads SNEGSKA (reference sequence). The CDR3 covers 12 residues. CDR3 loop: CSARDNSGELFF. CDR3 DNA: TGCAGTGCTAGAGATAACAGCGGGGAGCTGTTTTTT.

This clonotype was seen a handful of times. The CDR3 nucleotides are TGTGCCAGCAGTGAAGCGGGGACAGGGAGCTCCTACGAGCAGTACTTC. Protein: CASSEAGTGSSYEQYF. The V gene is TRBV2, the J gene TRBJ2-7; 9 bases are a match to TRBD1. V shed 0 bases and J 0 bases; nucleotides not matched to a gene: 3. Germline V gene lookup returns CDR1 SNHLY and CDR2 FYNNEI. The CDR3 has 16 amino acids.

Details on this clonotype: An end of the junction differs from the germline gene, which may be a read error. The chain uses TRBV4-1 and TRBJ1-1, with a possible D match to TRBD1 (6 bases). The CDR3 spans 15 residues. CDR1 and CDR2 (germline): MGHRA, YSYEKL. The CDR3 DNA reads as TGCGCCAGCAGCCAAGTTCCAGGGGTGAAGACTGAAGCTTTCTTT. Encoded protein: CASSQVPGVKTEAFF.

The chain joins TRBV5-1 to TRBJ2-2; 10 bases line up with TRBD2. CDR1 SGHRS and CDR2 YFSETQ come from the germline V gene. The CDR3 covers 20 residues. V lost 2 bases to trimming and J lost 7 bases; unmatched junction nucleotides: 20. The CDR3 DNA reads as TGCGCCAGCAGCTTCCGGCTCCAAGCGGGAGGGCCATTGAAGGGCGGGGAGCTGTTTTTT. This codes for CASSFRLQAGGPLKGGELFF.

Comments on this clonotype: Possible read error: a much larger clone is one base away. Likely a read error: the CDR3 ends without its conserved phenylalanine or tryptophan. The CDR3 DNA sequence: TGCAGTGCTAGGGATAGCGGGAGCACCGAGCAGTACCTC. Translated: CSARDSGSTEQYL. This chain links TRBV20-1 with TRBJ2-7; the match to TRBD2 covers 9 bases. This CDR3 has 13 residues. Germline V gene lookup returns CDR1 DFQATT and CDR2 SNEGSKA (reference sequence). The trim removed 3 bases at V and 6 bases at J, leaving 6 bases unmatched.

As for this clonotype: A much bigger clone sits one base away, suggesting this may be a read error. The CDR3 carries no conserved terminal phenylalanine or tryptophan, so it likely arises from a read error. This chain links TRBV7-9 with TRBJ2-5; maybe TRBD2 (5 bases). The length of the CDR3 is 14 residues. Germline V gives CDR1 SEHNR, CDR2 FQNEAQ (reference sequence). The V end was cut by 3 bases, the J end by 5 bases, with 13 bases between. The CDR3 here is CASSLRRRRETQYV. The DNA of the CDR3 is TGTGCCAGCAGCTTGAGGAGGAGGAGGGAGACCCAGTACGTC.

This clonotype showed up just a few times. The V and J genes are TRBV4-1 and TRBJ1-1; 8 bases match TRBD1. The ends lost 5 bases at V and 2 bases at J; junction bases unmatched: 10. The CDR3 runs 16 residues. Germline V gives CDR1 MGHRA, CDR2 YSYEKL. In DNA, the CDR3 is TGCGCCAGCAGCTTACAGACCGGGACAGGCAACACTGAAGCTTTCTTT. Encoded protein: CASSLQTGTGNTEAFF.

The chain employs TRBV27 and TRBJ2-5; D unresolved. CDR3 size: 13 residues. CDR1 MNHEY and CDR2 SMNVEV come from the germline V gene (reference sequence). The V end lost 1 base, the J end lost 5 bases, and 8 bases lay between the germline ends. CDR3 nucleotide sequence: TGTGCCAGCAGTTTATACCTTGCCGAGACCCAGTACTTC. Protein sequence: CASSLYLAETQYF.

This clonotype has only a few counts. CDR3 loop: CASRSGLGNQPQHF. CDR3 coding DNA: TGTGCCAGCAGGTCAGGGTTGGGCAATCAGCCCCAGCATTTT. The V gene is TRBV6-1, the J gene TRBJ1-5, with a tentative D call TRBD1 (5 bases). This CDR3 spans 14 amino acids. The V gene's germline CDR1 is MNHNS and CDR2 SASEGT. V was pared by 6 bases and J by 2 bases, with 11 bases between.

The V gene is TRBV30, the J gene TRBJ1-6, with 11 bases matching TRBD1. The CDR3 consists of 13 residues. The germline CDR1 and CDR2 sequences are GTSNPN and SVGIG (reference sequence). V gave up 5 bases and J gave up 8 bases; unmatched junction bases: 2. The CDR3 region is CAWGQGAHSPLHF. Here the CDR3 DNA reads TGTGCCTGGGGACAGGGGGCTCATTCACCCCTCCACTTT.

The chain employs TRBV6-5 and TRBJ1-6, with D hard to call. CDR1 and CDR2 (germline): MNHEY, SVGAGI. This CDR3 comprises 16 residues. V gave up 5 bases and J gave up 7 bases, with 18 bases separating them. The CDR3 here is CASSPRSGGGNSPLHF. CDR3 sequence (DNA): TGTGCCAGCAGTCCCCGAAGTGGCGGAGGAAATTCACCCCTCCACTTT.

V and J are TRBV7-2 and TRBJ2-5; 8 bases map to TRBD2. TRBJ2-1 explains the end of the DNA better; the J call may be wrong. This CDR3 has 16 amino acids. Germline lookup yields CDR1 SGHTA and CDR2 FQGNSA. The CDR3 loop reads CASSPQGSGGGNEQFF. The CDR3 nucleotides are TGTGCCAGCAGCCCTCAGGGAAGCGGGGGAGGCAATGAGCAGTTCTTC.

The sample holds a few counts of this clonotype. The rearrangement joins TRBV30 to TRBJ1-6; D is undetermined. The germline V and J ends were trimmed by 3 bases and 12 bases, with 15 bases remaining between them. Germline V gene lookup returns CDR1 GTSNPN and CDR2 SVGIG (reference sequence). CDR3 length: 13 amino acids. The CDR3 here is CAWSVGGELPLHF. The CDR3 DNA is TGTGCCTGGAGCGTCGGTGGGGAGCTACCCCTCCACTTT.

This clonotype was counted once. The chain employs TRBV7-9 and TRBJ1-3, with D tentatively TRBD1 (5 bases). Between the trimmed V and J ends, which lost 5 bases and 7 bases, there was a span of 18 bases. The CDR3 contains 15 residues. In germline, CDR1 is SEHNR, CDR2 FQNEAQ (reference sequence). The DNA for the CDR3 is TGTGCCAGCAGCGAGGGGTGGAACTATGGCAACACCATATATTTT. It specifies CASSEGWNYGNTIYF.